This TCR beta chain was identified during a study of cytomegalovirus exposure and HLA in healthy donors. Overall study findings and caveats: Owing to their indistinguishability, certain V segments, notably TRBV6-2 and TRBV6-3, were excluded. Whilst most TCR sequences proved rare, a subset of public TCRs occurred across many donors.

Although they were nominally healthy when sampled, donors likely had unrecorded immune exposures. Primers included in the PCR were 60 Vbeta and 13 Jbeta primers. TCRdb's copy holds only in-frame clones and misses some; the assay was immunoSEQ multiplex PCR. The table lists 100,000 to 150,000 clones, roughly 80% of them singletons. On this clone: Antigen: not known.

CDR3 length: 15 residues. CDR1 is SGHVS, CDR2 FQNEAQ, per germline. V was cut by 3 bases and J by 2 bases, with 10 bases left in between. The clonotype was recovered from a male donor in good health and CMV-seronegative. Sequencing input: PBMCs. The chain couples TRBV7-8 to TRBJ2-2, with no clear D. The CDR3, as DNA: TGTGCCAGCAGCTTTAGTCGCGGTAACACCGGGGAGCTGTTTTTT. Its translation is CASSFSRGNTGELFF.